These 30 T cell receptor beta chains were all obtained from the same sample, sequenced in a study of blood T cell repertoires in COVID-19. TCRdb's table, derived via immunoSEQ multiplex PCR, lists solely in-frame clones and lacks some. The repertoire holds under 200,000 clones, with over 80% as singletons. The specimen was peripheral blood. The receptors stem from a woman aged 80 or older with active or convalescent COVID-19.

V and J are TRBV7-2 and TRBJ1-6; D is perhaps TRBD1 (5 bases). Trimming shortened V by 5 bases and J by 3 bases, and 17 bases separated the two germline ends. Germline values: CDR1 SGHTA, CDR2 FQGNSA. The CDR3 is 17 residues long. This chain's CDR3 is CASSPLGGSDYNSPLHF. In nucleotides, the CDR3 is TGTGCCAGCAGCCCCTTGGGGGGGTCAGACTATAATTCACCCCTCCACTTT.

J is TRBJ1-6 and V is TRBV19; 10 bases are a match to TRBD1. The CDR3 loop spans 17 amino acids. Germline V gene data show CDR1 as LNHDA and CDR2 as SQIVND (reference sequence). Trimming removed 1 base from V and 12 bases from J; junction bases left unmatched: 12. CDR3: CASSIVWVTGGERPLHF. In nucleotides, the CDR3 is TGTGCCAGTAGTATAGTATGGGTGACAGGGGGCGAGAGACCCCTCCACTTT.

V gene TRBV2 combines with J gene TRBJ1-4; TRBD1 matches 9 bases. There are 14 residues in the CDR3. From germline, CDR1 is SNHLY and CDR2 FYNNEI. The V gene end was trimmed by 6 bases and the J gene end by 4 bases; junction bases not matched to a gene: 3. The CDR3 DNA reads TGTGCCAGCAGGCCGGGACAGGGTAATGAAAAACTGTTTTTT. Its protein is CASRPGQGNEKLFF.

The V and J genes are TRBV5-1 and TRBJ2-1, with 15 bases fitting TRBD2. The J segment lost 8 bases and the V segment lost 4 bases, leaving 4 bases of the junction unmatched. Per germline, CDR1 SGHRS and CDR2 YFSETQ. This CDR3 has 15 amino acids. CDR3 bases: TGCGCCAGCAGCCTCCGGACTAGCGGGGGGGATGAGCAGTTCTTC. This sequence encodes CASSLRTSGGDEQFF.

This sequence joins TRBV5-4 and TRBJ2-5; 7 positions match TRBD1. This CDR3 has 13 residues. The trim removed 5 bases at V and 4 bases at J, leaving 5 bases unmatched. Germline CDR1 SGHNT, CDR2 YYREEE (reference sequence). CDR3 loop: CASRQGRGETQYF. CDR3 bases: TGTGCCAGCAGACAGGGGCGCGGAGAGACCCAGTACTTC. The variable domain in full, with the rest retrieved from reference TRBV5-4 and TRBJ2-5, is ETGVTQSPTHLIKTRGQQVTLRCSSQSGHNTVSWYQQALGQGPQFIFQYYREEENGRGNFPPRFSGLQFPNYSSELNVNALELDDSALYLCASRQGRGETQYFGPGTRLLVL.

The V call is TRBV10-1, the J call TRBJ2-1; D gene uncertain. CDR3 length equals 17 residues. V was shortened by 0 bases and J by 9 bases, with 21 bases between the two germline ends. Germline V gives CDR1 WNHNN, CDR2 SYGVQD (reference sequence). CDR3 nucleotide sequence: TGCGCCAGCAGTGAGTCTCCCACTGGAGACTGTACAACTGAGCAGTTCTTC. This gives the protein CASSESPTGDCTTEQFF.

This rearrangement joins TRBV5-1 to TRBJ2-7, with D maybe TRBD1 (5 bases). The CDR3 consists of 13 residues. Germline assignment: CDR1 SGHRS and CDR2 YFSETQ. The germline V and J ends were trimmed by 1 base and 11 bases, with 16 bases remaining between them. CDR3 region: CASSLIAASQEYF. The CDR3 region has the DNA TGCGCCAGCAGCTTGATCGCAGCTTCACAGGAGTACTTC.

The V gene is TRBV2, the J gene TRBJ1-1; 7 nucleotides line up with TRBD1. The V gene's germline CDR1 is SNHLY and CDR2 FYNNEI. V trimming: 0 bases; J trimming: 4 bases; junction bases outside the gene matches: 5. The CDR3 length is 15 residues. The CDR3 DNA reads as TGTGCCAGCAGTGAAGCGGCAGGGGGTTTCACTGAAGCTTTCTTT. It specifies CASSEAAGGFTEAFF.

This clone was detected a few times. The V call is TRBV25-1, the J call TRBJ2-2; possible D gene TRBD2, 5 bases. This CDR3 has 15 amino acids. The germline gives CDR1 MGHDK, CDR2 SYGVNS. V was clipped by 5 bases and J by 0 bases, with 10 bases between them. In DNA form, the CDR3 reads TGTGCCAGCAGTCGACCGGGAACGAACACCGGGGAGCTGTTTTTT. Protein sequence: CASSRPGTNTGELFF.

The chain employs TRBV10-1 and TRBJ2-3; D remains ambiguous. V dropped 2 bases and J dropped 2 bases, with 5 bases sitting between them. The germline gives CDR1 WNHNN, CDR2 SYGVQD (reference sequence). This CDR3 has 13 residues. The CDR3 DNA reads TGCGCCAGCAGTGAGACATCCACAGATACGCAGTATTTT. It yields the protein CASSETSTDTQYF.

The V gene is TRBV9, the J gene TRBJ2-1; 9 nucleotides align to TRBD2. The germline CDR1 and CDR2 sequences are SGDLS and YYNGEE. This CDR3 has 17 amino acids. V trimming: 0 bases; J trimming: 7 bases; junction bases outside the gene matches: 11. The CDR3 sequence: CASSVVERGASLNEQFF. Written as DNA, the CDR3 is TGTGCCAGCAGCGTAGTCGAGCGGGGGGCGTCATTGAATGAGCAGTTCTTC.

Comment on this clone: Other nucleotide sequences in the sample specify the same CDR3. The CDR3 nucleotides are TGCGCCAGCAGCTCAGGACAGGGAACCTACGAGCAGTACTTC. Protein sequence: CASSSGQGTYEQYF. V usage is TRBV5-1 and J usage is TRBJ2-7; TRBD1 aligns across 8 bases. Trimming at V came to 3 bases and at J to 2 bases, leaving 4 bases not matched to a gene. This CDR3 has 14 residues. Germline CDR1 is SGHRS and CDR2 is YFSETQ.

The chain recombines TRBV27 with TRBJ2-6; TRBD1 is a possible D gene (5 bases). Trimming stripped 0 bases from V and 4 bases from J, with 13 bases between. Germline values: CDR1 MNHEY, CDR2 SMNVEV (reference sequence). The CDR3 is 17 residues long. The CDR3: CASSLSEFRAGANVLTF. The CDR3 DNA reads TGTGCCAGCAGTTTATCGGAGTTCAGGGCCGGGGCCAACGTCCTGACTTTC.

The chain carries TRBV11-2 and TRBJ2-2; perhaps TRBD1 as D (7 bases). The CDR3 spans 16 residues. CDR1 is SGHAT and CDR2 is FQNNGV in the germline V gene. V was clipped by 7 bases and J by 3 bases, with 18 bases between them. CDR3 bases: TGTGCCAGCACCCCGGGGGCAGGGGGTTACACCGGGGAGCTGTTTTTT. This encodes CASTPGAGGYTGELFF. Looking up the rest from reference TRBV11-2 and TRBJ2-2 gives the full variable domain: EAGVAQSPRYKIIEKRQSVAFWCNPISGHATLYWYQQILGQGPKLLIQFQNNGVVDDSQLPKDRFSAERLKGVDSTLKIQPAKLEDSAVYLCASTPGAGGYTGELFFGEGSRLTVL.

The chain employs TRBV7-2 and TRBJ2-7; weak D call: TRBD1 (5 bases). Germline values: CDR1 SGHTA, CDR2 FQGNSA. There are 13 residues in the CDR3. The V and J ends lost 0 bases and 2 bases respectively, with 5 bases between them. CDR3 DNA sequence: TGTGCCAGCAGCTTAGCAGGGGCCTACGAGCAGTACTTC. Translated: CASSLAGAYEQYF.

In the case of this clone: A junction end diverges from the germline sequence, so it may reflect a read error. This rearrangement joins TRBV7-9 to TRBJ2-7; 11 bases line up with TRBD1. The CDR3 is made up of 15 amino acids. Germline CDR1 SEHNR, CDR2 FQNEAQ (reference sequence). CDR3: CASGFWGQGDYEQYF. Written as DNA, the CDR3 is TGTGCCAGCGGCTTCTGGGGACAGGGGGACTACGAGCAGTACTTC.

This chain links TRBV20-1 with TRBJ1-2; weak D call: TRBD1 (5 bases). CDR3 length: 11 amino acids. Germline V lookup: CDR1 DFQATT, CDR2 SNEGSKA (reference sequence). The V and J ends lost 6 bases and 4 bases respectively, with 9 bases between them. This chain's CDR3 is CSARGAYGYTF. CDR3 nucleotides: TGCAGTGCCCGCGGGGCCTATGGCTACACCTTC.

The rearrangement joins TRBV7-2 to TRBJ1-2, with D maybe TRBD1 (5 bases). The CDR3 totals 13 residues. V gave up 5 bases and J gave up 3 bases, with 10 bases separating them. From germline, CDR1 is SGHTA and CDR2 FQGNSA. CDR3 residues: CASSPGSDYGYTF. The CDR3 region has the DNA TGTGCCAGCAGCCCAGGGTCAGACTATGGCTACACCTTC.

V is TRBV6-2 or TRBV6-3 and J is TRBJ2-7, with D uncertain. CDR1 and CDR2 (germline): MNHEY, SVGEGT. The CDR3 totals 12 residues. The V and J ends lost 2 bases and 4 bases respectively, with 6 bases between them. The DNA of the CDR3 is TGTGCCAGCAGTTACGTCTCTTACGAGCAGTACTTC. Protein product: CASSYVSYEQYF.

The chain is built from TRBV7-2 and TRBJ2-7, with D maybe TRBD2 (6 bases). There are 16 residues in the CDR3. V was cut by 5 bases and J by 2 bases, with 19 bases left in between. The germline V gene has CDR1 SGHTA and CDR2 FQGNSA. This CDR3 reads CASSPSIAARAYEQYF. In nucleotides, the CDR3 is TGTGCCAGCAGCCCCTCTATAGCGGCGAGGGCCTACGAGCAGTACTTC.

The chain joins TRBV6-5 to TRBJ1-5, with TRBD1 matching over 7 bases. The trim removed 5 bases at V and 7 bases at J, leaving 11 bases unmatched. CDR1 is MNHEY and CDR2 is SVGAGI in the germline V gene. This CDR3 has 15 amino acids. The chain's CDR3 is CASSPRTGVGQPQHF. The CDR3 DNA reads TGTGCCAGCAGTCCGCGGACAGGCGTGGGGCAGCCCCAGCATTTT.

The CDR3 sequence is CASSPPGREGNTIYF. The CDR3 nucleotides read TGTGCCAGCTCACCACCGGGCAGGGAAGGAAACACCATATATTTT. V gene TRBV18 combines with J gene TRBJ1-3; tentatively, D is TRBD1 (5 bases). Trimming shortened V by 0 bases and J by 4 bases, and 10 bases separated the two germline ends. The CDR3 loop spans 15 amino acids. Germline CDR1 is KGHSH and CDR2 is LQKENI.

The CDR3 DNA is TGCGCCAGCAGCTTGGACACCCTGAACACTGAAGCTTTCTTT. Translation: CASSLDTLNTEAFF. This rearrangement joins TRBV5-1 to TRBJ1-1; D uncertain. CDR1 and CDR2 from the germline V gene are SGHRS and YFSETQ. Deletions cut 0 bases from V and 0 bases from J, with 6 bases between. The length of the CDR3 is 14 residues.

The chain recombines TRBV27 with TRBJ1-4, with 8 bases aligning to TRBD1. CDR3 length equals 17 residues. Trimming cost V 2 bases and J 0 bases; bases outside gene matches: 5. The germline V gene has CDR1 MNHEY and CDR2 SMNVEV (reference sequence). The chain's CDR3 is CASSLGYRGATNEKLFF. The CDR3 coding sequence is TGTGCCAGCAGTTTAGGGTACAGGGGGGCAACTAATGAAAAACTGTTTTTT. Supplemented by reference TRBV27 and TRBJ1-4, the full variable domain reads EAQVTQNPRYLITVTGKKLTVTCSQNMNHEYMSWYRQDPGLGLRQIYYSMNVEVTDKGDVPEGYKVSRKEKRNFPLILESPSPNQTSLYFCASSLGYRGATNEKLFFGSGTQLSVL.

The chain combines TRBV6-1 with TRBJ1-5, with 8 bases identical to TRBD1. Germline-derived CDR1 and CDR2 are MNHNS and SASEGT. The CDR3 runs to 15 residues. The J segment lost 3 bases and the V segment lost 2 bases, leaving 3 bases of the junction unmatched. CDR3: CASSEMGQANQPQHF. The DNA of the CDR3 is TGTGCCAGCAGTGAAATGGGACAGGCCAATCAGCCCCAGCATTTT.

This clone was observed a few times. V and J are TRBV6-5 and TRBJ1-3; D is undetermined. This CDR3 region has 14 residues. Per germline, CDR1 MNHEY and CDR2 SVGAGI. The V and J ends lost 10 bases and 0 bases respectively, with 13 bases between them. The CDR3 region has the DNA TGTGCCACTTTTAGTACAGCCTCTGGAAACACCATATATTTT. Translation: CATFSTASGNTIYF.

The chain links TRBV25-1 to TRBJ2-7; D may be TRBD1 (6 bases). The V gene lost 3 bases and the J gene lost 3 bases, with 12 bases spanning the gap. The CDR3 runs to 14 residues. The germline V gene encodes CDR1 MGHDK and CDR2 SYGVNS. The CDR3 reads CASSDPGQFYEQYF. DNA of the CDR3: TGTGCCAGCAGTGACCCAGGACAGTTCTACGAGCAGTACTTC.

This sequence joins TRBV4-1 and TRBJ2-1; TRBD1 is a possible D gene (6 bases). Germline-derived CDR1 and CDR2 are MGHRA and YSYEKL. Trimming took off 3 bases at V and 6 bases at J, with 18 bases between the two ends. The CDR3 spans 16 residues. The CDR3 DNA sequence: TGCGCCAGCAGCCACCCGGACAGACGAATCCCCAATGAGCAGTTCTTC. Its protein is CASSHPDRRIPNEQFF.

This clone has more than one count but fewer than ten. The V call is TRBV5-8, the J call TRBJ1-5, with 8 bases identical to TRBD1. CDR1 is SGHTS and CDR2 is YDEGEE in the germline V gene. The CDR3 runs 15 residues. J gave up 7 bases and V 0 bases, and 6 bases lay outside the gene matches. CDR3 sequence (DNA): TGTGCCAGCAGCTTGGCAGGGGGCGTGCGGCAGCCCCAGCATTTT. It translates to CASSLAGGVRQPQHF.

V and J are TRBV11-3 and TRBJ2-2; weak D call: TRBD1 (8 bases). CDR1 and CDR2 (germline): SGHNT, YENEEA. CDR3 length: 15 amino acids. V was shortened by 5 bases and J by 6 bases, with 16 bases between the two germline ends. The CDR3 DNA is TGTGCCAGCAGCCCTTGGACAGGGAGGGCCGGGGAGCTGTTTTTT. Translation gives CASSPWTGRAGELFF.